A single sample gave rise to the 20 T cell receptor beta chains below, sequenced in a study of beta chain features in type 1 diabetes. The study, taken as a whole, reports: Across all four CD4+ subsets, people with type 1 diabetes showed modestly shorter TCRB CDR3s.

Sequenced material consisted of expressed TCRB transcripts (all of the isolated RNA was reverse transcribed). Using immunoSEQ multiplex PCR, the repertoire was profiled, and TCRdb retains in-frame clones only, with some absent. The repertoire holds 600,000 or so clones, around 12% seen once, with more than 0.09% in the top ten. Their antigens are not known. Source material: naive CD4+ T cells from blood. All receptors come from a man under 40 with type 1 diabetes.

The J gene is TRBJ1-2, the V gene TRBV6-6, with no clear D. The V end lost 4 bases, the J end lost 10 bases, and 16 bases lay between the germline ends. The CDR3 consists of 13 residues. Germline CDR1 is MNHNY and CDR2 is SVGAGI (reference sequence). The CDR3 DNA reads as TGTGCCAGCAGTTTTGACGGTCCTACGAACTACACCTTC. Translated, it gives CASSFDGPTNYTF.

The CDR3 sequence is CANTGRDYTF. The CDR3 DNA sequence: TGCGCCAATACGGGCCGGGACTACACCTTC. The chain uses TRBV4-3 and TRBJ1-2, with D unclear. The CDR3 runs to 10 residues. V was trimmed by 10 bases and J by 10 bases, leaving 13 bases between them. Germline V gene sequence: CDR1 LGHNA, CDR2 YSLEER.

The CDR3, as DNA: TGCAGCGCCCACTCCCCCAGGGGAGGGAACACCGGGGAGCTGTTTTTT. Its protein is CSAHSPRGGNTGELFF. V gene TRBV29-1 combines with J gene TRBJ2-2; D may match TRBD1 or TRBD2 (6 bases each). Per germline, CDR1 SQVTM and CDR2 ANQGSEA. V lost 7 bases, J lost 1 base, and 19 bases lay in between. CDR3 length: 16 residues.

This clone appeared a few times. CDR3 DNA: TGTGCCAGCAATCTGTACAATGAGCAGTTCTTC. Its protein product is CASNLYNEQFF. This chain joins TRBV2 and TRBJ2-1; the D is unclear. The CDR3 spans 11 residues. From germline, CDR1 is SNHLY and CDR2 FYNNEI. V lost 7 bases, J lost 4 bases, and 5 bases lay in between. Using reference TRBV2 and TRBJ2-1 for the parts outside the CDR3, the full variable domain is EPEVTQTPSHQVTQMGQEVILRCVPISNHLYFYWYRQILGQKVEFLVSFYNNEISEKSEIFDDQFSVERPDGSNFTLKIRSTKLEDSAMYFCASNLYNEQFFGPGTRLTVL.

V and J are TRBV2 and TRBJ2-2, with unresolved D. The CDR3 extends over 14 amino acids. Germline lookup yields CDR1 SNHLY and CDR2 FYNNEI. Trimming stripped 2 bases from V and 4 bases from J, with 8 bases between. The CDR3 here is CASSEWRSTGELFF. The CDR3 DNA is TGTGCCAGCAGTGAATGGCGATCCACCGGGGAGCTGTTTTTT. The complete variable domain, with remaining parts taken from reference TRBV2 and TRBJ2-2, reads EPEVTQTPSHQVTQMGQEVILRCVPISNHLYFYWYRQILGQKVEFLVSFYNNEISEKSEIFDDQFSVERPDGSNFTLKIRSTKLEDSAMYFCASSEWRSTGELFFGEGSRLTVL.

This rearrangement joins TRBV30 to TRBJ2-6; D is unclear. CDR1 is GTSNPN and CDR2 is SVGIG in the germline V gene (reference sequence). The CDR3 contains 14 residues. Trimming shortened V by 0 bases and J by 1 base, and 4 bases separated the two germline ends. CDR3 sequence (DNA): TGTGCCTGGAGTGTGGAATCTGGGGCCAACGTCCTGACTTTC. Amino acid sequence: CAWSVESGANVLTF.

This clone came up a few times. The chain uses TRBV4-1 and TRBJ1-3; D is unclear. The CDR3 spans 15 residues. Between the trimmed V and J ends, which lost 0 bases and 1 base, there was a span of 7 bases. CDR1 and CDR2 (germline): MGHRA, YSYEKL. This chain's CDR3 is CASSQEAGSGNTIYF. The CDR3 DNA is TGCGCCAGCAGCCAAGAGGCCGGGTCTGGAAACACCATATATTTT.

The rearrangement joins TRBV28 to TRBJ2-6, with 8 nucleotides matching TRBD1. The V gene end was trimmed by 3 bases and the J gene end by 0 bases; junction bases not matched to a gene: 13. The CDR3 runs 20 residues. The germline gives CDR1 MDHEN, CDR2 SYDVKM. CDR3 in amino acids: CASSFPVAWTGTSGANVLTF. The CDR3 DNA sequence: TGTGCCAGCAGTTTCCCAGTGGCTTGGACAGGGACCTCTGGGGCCAACGTCCTGACTTTC. Filled out from reference TRBV28 and TRBJ2-6, the complete variable domain reads DVKVTQSSRYLVKRTGEKVFLECVQDMDHENMFWYRQDPGLGLRLIYFSYDVKMKEKGDIPEGYSVSREKKERFSLILESASTNQTSMYLCASSFPVAWTGTSGANVLTFGAGSRLTVL.

A few counts support this clone. The V gene is TRBV19, the J gene TRBJ1-4; 7 bases map to TRBD1. CDR3 length equals 15 residues. Germline lookup yields CDR1 LNHDA and CDR2 SQIVND (reference sequence). J gave up 1 base and V 5 bases, and 4 bases lay outside the gene matches. CDR3 region: CASSLWTGTNEKLFF. CDR3 DNA sequence: TGTGCCAGTAGTCTTTGGACAGGAACTAATGAAAAACTGTTTTTT.

The chain combines TRBV9 with TRBJ1-4, with no clear D. The CDR3 contains 15 residues. Germline V gene lookup returns CDR1 SGDLS and CDR2 YYNGEE. The germline V and J ends were trimmed by 0 bases and 8 bases, with 14 bases remaining between them. CDR3 coding DNA: TGTGCCAGCAGCGTAGCTGGCACCCGAGGGGAAAAACTGTTTTTT. Protein: CASSVAGTRGEKLFF.

The V gene is TRBV19, the J gene TRBJ2-2; 7 bases map to TRBD1. Germline CDR1 LNHDA, CDR2 SQIVND (reference sequence). The CDR3 length is 14 residues. Trimming cost V 10 bases and J 6 bases; bases outside gene matches: 11. The CDR3 loop is CAISGQQGPGELFF. The CDR3, as DNA: TGTGCCATTTCGGGACAGCAAGGACCCGGGGAGCTGTTTTTT.

The chain joins TRBV6-5 to TRBJ1-6; TRBD1 matches at 7 bases. This CDR3 spans 14 amino acids. V lost 5 bases, J lost 9 bases, and 7 bases stayed unmatched. The germline gives CDR1 MNHEY, CDR2 SVGAGI. CDR3 DNA sequence: TGTGCCAGCAGTCCGGGACAGACCAGTTCACCCCTCCACTTT. Translating it yields CASSPGQTSSPLHF.

This clone occurred a few times. The chain joins TRBV9 to TRBJ2-3; 8 nucleotides line up with TRBD1. The CDR3 runs to 14 residues. V lost 5 bases, J lost 2 bases, and 4 bases stayed unmatched. Looked up from germline, CDR1 is SGDLS and CDR2 is YYNGEE. The CDR3 here is CASSRTGTTDTQYF. The CDR3 nucleotides are TGTGCCAGCAGTAGGACAGGGACCACAGATACGCAGTATTTT.

V is TRBV5-1 and J is TRBJ2-7; D ambiguous. Germline CDR1 and CDR2: SGHRS and YFSETQ. V lost 4 bases and J 4 bases, leaving 12 bases between the germline ends. The CDR3 has 13 residues. The CDR3 DNA is TGCGCCAGCAGCACTGACCAGGAGTACGAGCAGTACTTC. Amino acids: CASSTDQEYEQYF.

This clone was detected a few times. V is TRBV29-1 and J is TRBJ1-5; no reliable D call. The germline gives CDR1 SQVTM, CDR2 ANQGSEA. V was trimmed by 7 bases and J by 10 bases, leaving 17 bases between them. This CDR3 contains 12 residues. The CDR3 DNA reads TGCAGCGAGGAACAAGGTATGCAACCCCAGCATTTT. It encodes CSEEQGMQPQHF.

V and J are TRBV7-2 and TRBJ2-7; no reliable D call. The CDR3 has 14 amino acids. V was trimmed by 1 base and J by 4 bases, leaving 11 bases between them. The germline V gene encodes CDR1 SGHTA and CDR2 FQGNSA. This CDR3 is CASSLGFSSYEQYF. DNA of the CDR3: TGTGCCAGCAGCTTAGGATTTTCGAGTTACGAGCAGTACTTC.

The chain carries TRBV7-2 and TRBJ2-7; the match to TRBD2 covers 16 bases. The CDR3 has 17 amino acids. V was pared by 6 bases and J by 6 bases, with 11 bases of the junction left unmatched. Germline values: CDR1 SGHTA, CDR2 FQGNSA. CDR3 nucleotide sequence: TGTGCCAGCAGTCCCACCGGGACTAGCGGGGGGGCCAGCGAGCAGTACTTC. Residues: CASSPTGTSGGASEQYF.

This sequence joins TRBV5-1 and TRBJ2-3; D gene ambiguous. This CDR3 contains 15 residues. The V gene lost 2 bases and the J gene lost 2 bases, with 12 bases spanning the gap. The germline V gene has CDR1 SGHRS and CDR2 YFSETQ. The CDR3 sequence: CASSFSGFATDTQYF. CDR3 DNA sequence: TGCGCCAGCAGCTTTTCAGGCTTCGCCACAGATACGCAGTATTTT. Full variable domain (remainder filled in from reference TRBV5-1 and TRBJ2-3): KAGVTQTPRYLIKTRGQQVTLSCSPISGHRSVSWYQQTPGQGLQFLFEYFSETQRNKGNFPGRFSGRQFSNSRSEMNVSTLELGDSALYLCASSFSGFATDTQYFGPGTRLTVL.

The chain employs TRBV19 and TRBJ2-7; TRBD1 is a possible D gene (6 bases). The CDR3 spans 14 residues. Germline CDR1 reads LNHDA; CDR2 reads SQIVND (reference sequence). V lost 4 bases and J lost 2, with 12 bases in between. For the CDR3, the DNA is TGTGCCAGTAGTACAGCAGGGGCCGCCTACGAGCAGTACTTC. It codes for CASSTAGAAYEQYF. The whole variable domain, filled in from reference TRBV19 and TRBJ2-7, reads DGGITQSPKYLFRKEGQNVTLSCEQNLNHDAMYWYRQDPGQGLRLIYYSQIVNDFQKGDIAEGYSVSREKKESFPLTVTSAQKNPTAFYLCASSTAGAAYEQYFGPGTRLTVT.

This clone has a handful of counts. This chain uses TRBV4-2 with TRBJ2-3, with TRBD2 matching 8 bases. The J segment lost 6 bases and the V segment lost 4 bases, leaving 9 bases of the junction unmatched. Per the germline V gene, CDR1 is LGHNA and CDR2 is YNFKEQ. The CDR3 is 15 amino acids. CDR3 sequence reads: CASSRSSGGGDTQYF. The CDR3 bases are TGTGCCAGCAGCCGAAGCTCGGGGGGGGGCGATACGCAGTATTTT.